This TCR beta chain derives from a study of blood T cells in healthy people across ages. The CDR3 has 12 amino acids. Germline V gives CDR1 SGHTA, CDR2 FQGNSA. V was cut by 3 bases and J by 11 bases, with 11 bases left in between. The sample holds a few counts of this clonotype. A second PCR of 7 to 11 cycles used a sample-barcoded 5' primer and a J-beta primer mix. Every molecule of cDNA carried a tag from a template-switch adaptor with 12 random nucleotides. Each of the samples gave a minimum of 2.5 million paired-end reads that contained CDR3. MiXCR was run by TCRdb on the 5' RACE reads, yielding one entry per CDR3 protein. The data hold about 570,000 distinct CDR3 sequences, with about 25% observed a single time. Total RNA, at least 5.5 micrograms per sample, was extracted from PBMCs.

Sample: blood. This chain connects TRBV7-2 to TRBJ1-5; D is possibly TRBD1 (5 bases). This clonotype was obtained from a woman in her 70s in good health. The CDR3 spells CASSFPGSSQHF. The CDR3 DNA reads TGTGCCAGCAGCTTTCCAGGGAGCTCCCAGCATTTT.